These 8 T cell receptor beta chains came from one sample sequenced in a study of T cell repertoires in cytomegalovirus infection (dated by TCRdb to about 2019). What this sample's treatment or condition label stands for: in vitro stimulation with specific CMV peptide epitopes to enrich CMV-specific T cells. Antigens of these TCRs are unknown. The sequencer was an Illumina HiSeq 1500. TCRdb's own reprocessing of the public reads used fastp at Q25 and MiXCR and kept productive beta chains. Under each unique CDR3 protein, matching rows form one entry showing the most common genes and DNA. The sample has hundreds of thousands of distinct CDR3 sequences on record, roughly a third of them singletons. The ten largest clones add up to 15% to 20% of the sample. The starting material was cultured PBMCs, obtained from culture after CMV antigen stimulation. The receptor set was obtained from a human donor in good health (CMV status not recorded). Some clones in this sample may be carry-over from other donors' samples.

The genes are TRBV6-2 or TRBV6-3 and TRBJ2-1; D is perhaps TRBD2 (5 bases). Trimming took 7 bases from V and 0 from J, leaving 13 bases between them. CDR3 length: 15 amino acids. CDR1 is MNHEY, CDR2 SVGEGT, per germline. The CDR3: CASNPGMGSYNEQFF. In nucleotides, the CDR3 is TGTGCCAGCAACCCGGGGATGGGCTCCTACAATGAGCAGTTCTTC.

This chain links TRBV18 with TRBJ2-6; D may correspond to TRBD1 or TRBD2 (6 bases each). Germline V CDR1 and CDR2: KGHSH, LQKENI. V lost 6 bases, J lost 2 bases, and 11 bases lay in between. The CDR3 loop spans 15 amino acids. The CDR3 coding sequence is TGTGCCAGCTCCCAGAGGGGGGCTGGGGCCAACGTCCTGACTTTC. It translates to CASSQRGAGANVLTF.

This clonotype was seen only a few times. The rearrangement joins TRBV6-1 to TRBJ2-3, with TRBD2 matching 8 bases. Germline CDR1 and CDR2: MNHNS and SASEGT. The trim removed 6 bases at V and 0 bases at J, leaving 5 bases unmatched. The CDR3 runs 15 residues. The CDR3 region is CASRRTSTSTDTQYF. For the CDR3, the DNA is TGTGCCAGCAGGAGGACTAGCACCAGCACAGATACGCAGTATTTT.

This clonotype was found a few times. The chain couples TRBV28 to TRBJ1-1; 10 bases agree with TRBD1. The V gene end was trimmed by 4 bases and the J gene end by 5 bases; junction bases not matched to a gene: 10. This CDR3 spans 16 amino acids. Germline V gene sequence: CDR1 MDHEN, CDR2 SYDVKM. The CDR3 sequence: CASSSRGTGVYTEAFF. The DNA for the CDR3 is TGTGCCAGCAGTTCCCGGGGGACAGGGGTATATACTGAAGCTTTCTTT.

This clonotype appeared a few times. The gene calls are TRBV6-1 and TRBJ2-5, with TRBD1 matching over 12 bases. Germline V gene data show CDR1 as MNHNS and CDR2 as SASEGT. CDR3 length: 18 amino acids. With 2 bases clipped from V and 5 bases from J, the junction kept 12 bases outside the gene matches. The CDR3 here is CASSEKRGTGGRGETQYF. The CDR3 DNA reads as TGTGCCAGCAGTGAAAAACGGGGGACAGGGGGCAGGGGGGAGACCCAGTACTTC.

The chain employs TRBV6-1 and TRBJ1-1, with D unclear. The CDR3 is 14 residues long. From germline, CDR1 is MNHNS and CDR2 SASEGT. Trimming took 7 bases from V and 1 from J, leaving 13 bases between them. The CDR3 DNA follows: TGTGCCAGCAAGGGCCCAGGAGCGAACACTGAAGCTTTCTTT. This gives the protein CASKGPGANTEAFF.

The CDR3 loop reads CASSIGSDQPQHF. The DNA of the CDR3 is TGTGCCAGTAGTATCGGCTCTGATCAGCCCCAGCATTTT. V gene TRBV19 combines with J gene TRBJ1-5; D is unresolved. The CDR3 has 13 amino acids. Trimming cost V 3 bases and J 5 bases, with 8 bases left between them. The germline V gene encodes CDR1 LNHDA and CDR2 SQIVND (reference sequence).

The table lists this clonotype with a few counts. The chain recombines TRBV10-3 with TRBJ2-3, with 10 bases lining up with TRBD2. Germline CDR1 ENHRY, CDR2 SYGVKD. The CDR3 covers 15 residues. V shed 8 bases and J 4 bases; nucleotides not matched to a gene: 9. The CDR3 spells CAIGGSGGAADTQYF. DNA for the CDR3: TGTGCCATCGGAGGGAGCGGGGGGGCCGCAGATACGCAGTATTTT.